This TCR beta chain is from a study of blood T cell repertoires in COVID-19. Study-wide context: Acute and convalescent COVID-19 specimens originated in the United States, Italy and Spain. The analysed material was cDNA or gDNA that came from T cells, B-cell-depleted T cells, or PBMCs.

V lost 3 bases and J lost 6, with 13 bases in between. This CDR3 spans 14 amino acids. Germline assignment: CDR1 SGHKS and CDR2 YYEKEE (reference sequence). As handled by the study authors: For nucleated cells, counts were estimated from reference gene primer amplification. Only in-frame clones appear in the TCRdb table, and some are missing; sequencing was by immunoSEQ multiplex PCR. The DNA gave D and trimming, while V, J and clone size come from that table. There are around 90,000 clones in the sample; approximately 92% occur only once, and under 7.5% lies in the top ten. The chain recombines TRBV5-5 with TRBJ1-5; D might be TRBD1 (5 bases). The sequence derives from an older woman with active COVID-19. Sequenced sample: peripheral blood. CDR3 sequence: CASSYGAGGQPQHF. The CDR3 nucleotides are TGTGCCAGCAGCTACGGAGCCGGGGGTCAGCCCCAGCATTTT.